This TCR beta chain stems from a study of blood T cells in healthy people across ages. The germline gives CDR1 MNHEY, CDR2 SMNVEV (reference sequence). The CDR3 is 16 residues long. J gave up 2 bases and V 6 bases, and 12 bases lay outside the gene matches. A second PCR, run for about 7 to 11 cycles, used a sample-barcoded 5' primer plus a J-beta primer mix. TCRdb reprocessed the 5' RACE reads with MiXCR, giving one entry per CDR3 protein. The sample lists around 900,000 distinct CDR3 sequences, about 51% occurring once. This sequence was found in an older woman in good health. The rearrangement uses TRBV27 and TRBJ1-2; the match to TRBD1 covers 7 bases. The sample was blood. The chain's CDR3 is CASSPTRTGRNYGYTF. CDR3 bases: TGTGCCAGCAGCCCCACGAGGACAGGCCGCAACTATGGCTACACCTTC.